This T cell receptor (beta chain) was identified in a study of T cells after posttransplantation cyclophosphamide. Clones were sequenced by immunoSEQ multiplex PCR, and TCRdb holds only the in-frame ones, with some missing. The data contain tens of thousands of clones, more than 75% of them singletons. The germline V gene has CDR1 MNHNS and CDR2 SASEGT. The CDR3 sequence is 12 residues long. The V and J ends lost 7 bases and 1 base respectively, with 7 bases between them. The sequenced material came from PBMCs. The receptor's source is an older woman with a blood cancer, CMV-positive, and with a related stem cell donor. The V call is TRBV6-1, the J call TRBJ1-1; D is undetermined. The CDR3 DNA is TGTGCCAGCATTAGTAGGAACACTGAAGCTTTCTTT. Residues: CASISRNTEAFF.